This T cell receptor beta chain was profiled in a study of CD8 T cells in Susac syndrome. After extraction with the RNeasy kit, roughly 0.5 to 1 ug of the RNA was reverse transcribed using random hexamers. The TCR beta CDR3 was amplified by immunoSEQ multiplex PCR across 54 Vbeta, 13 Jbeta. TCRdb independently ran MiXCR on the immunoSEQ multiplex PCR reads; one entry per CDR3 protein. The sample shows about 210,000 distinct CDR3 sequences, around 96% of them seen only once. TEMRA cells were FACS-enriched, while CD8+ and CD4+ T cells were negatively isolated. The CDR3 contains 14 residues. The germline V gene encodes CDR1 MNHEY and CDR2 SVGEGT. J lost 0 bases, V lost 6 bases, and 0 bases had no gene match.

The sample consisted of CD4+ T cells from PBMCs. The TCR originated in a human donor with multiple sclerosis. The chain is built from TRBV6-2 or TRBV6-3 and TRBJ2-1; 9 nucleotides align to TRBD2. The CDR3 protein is CASRGLASYNEQFF. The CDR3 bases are TGTGCCAGCAGGGGACTAGCCTCCTACAATGAGCAGTTCTTC.